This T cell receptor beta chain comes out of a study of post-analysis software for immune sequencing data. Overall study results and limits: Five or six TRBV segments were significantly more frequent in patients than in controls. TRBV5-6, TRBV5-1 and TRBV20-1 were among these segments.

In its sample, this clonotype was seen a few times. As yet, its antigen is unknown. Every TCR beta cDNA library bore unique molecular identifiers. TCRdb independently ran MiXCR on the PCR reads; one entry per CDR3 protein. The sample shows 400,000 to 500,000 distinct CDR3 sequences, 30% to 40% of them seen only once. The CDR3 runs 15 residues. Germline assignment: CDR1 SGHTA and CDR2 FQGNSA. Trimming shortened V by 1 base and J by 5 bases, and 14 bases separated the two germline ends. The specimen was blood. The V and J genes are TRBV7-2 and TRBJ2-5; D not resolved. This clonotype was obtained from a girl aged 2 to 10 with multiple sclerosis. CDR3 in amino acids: CASSLVTAGWETQYF. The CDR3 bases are TGTGCCAGCAGCTTAGTAACAGCCGGGTGGGAGACCCAGTACTTC.